The subject of this entry is one T cell receptor (beta chain). The data are from a study of cytomegalovirus exposure and HLA in healthy donors. Germline-derived CDR1 and CDR2 are MNHEY and SVGAGI. The CDR3 contains 15 residues. V was pared by 2 bases and J by 5 bases, with 5 bases of the junction left unmatched. The PCR made use of 60 Vbeta and 13 Jbeta primers. Using immunoSEQ multiplex PCR, the repertoire was profiled, and TCRdb retains in-frame clones only, with some absent. The table shows about 130,000 clones, with 60% to 85% occurring only once. This chain links TRBV6-5 with TRBJ1-5, with 8 bases aligning to TRBD1. Input material: PBMCs. The sequence was collected from a female donor in good health and CMV-seronegative. DNA for the CDR3: TGTGCCAGCAGTTACAGACAGGGGCCATATCAGCCCCAGCATTTT. This gives the protein CASSYRQGPYQPQHF.